The 8 T cell receptor beta chains presented below share a single source sample, sequenced in a study of control samples from healthy donors and cancer patients. TCRdb keeps only in-frame clones here, not all; method: immunoSEQ multiplex PCR. The sample holds around 160,000 clones, roughly 93% seen once. The sequencing sample was made of blood. These receptors came from a man aged 18 to 29 in good health.

This clone was observed a handful of times. This chain links TRBV19 with TRBJ1-2, with a possible D match to TRBD1 (5 bases). Germline CDR1 reads LNHDA; CDR2 reads SQIVND (reference sequence). Trimming cost V 2 bases and J 1 base, with 11 bases left between them. The CDR3 is made up of 15 amino acids. CDR3 DNA: TGTGCCAGTAGTATACAGGGTGGATTTAACTATGGCTACACCTTC. Its protein is CASSIQGGFNYGYTF. Using reference TRBV19 and TRBJ1-2 for the parts outside the CDR3, the full variable domain is DGGITQSPKYLFRKEGQNVTLSCEQNLNHDAMYWYRQDPGQGLRLIYYSQIVNDFQKGDIAEGYSVSREKKESFPLTVTSAQKNPTAFYLCASSIQGGFNYGYTFGSGTRLTVV.

This chain connects TRBV4-1 to TRBJ2-1; D may match TRBD1 or TRBD2 (5 bases each). CDR1 and CDR2 from the germline V gene are MGHRA and YSYEKL. The length of the CDR3 is 12 residues. With 2 bases removed from V and 13 bases from J, the gap between germline ends came to 12 bases. CDR3 amino acids: CASSQLGTTQFF. The CDR3 DNA reads TGCGCCAGCAGCCAACTCGGGACCACTCAGTTCTTC.

The chain couples TRBV5-6 to TRBJ2-1, with D perhaps TRBD1 (5 bases). CDR3 length: 14 amino acids. Germline loops: CDR1 SGHDT, CDR2 YYEEEE. V dropped 0 bases and J dropped 1 base, with 5 bases sitting between them. CDR3: CASSLEGSYNEQFF. The CDR3 bases are TGTGCCAGCAGCTTGGAGGGGTCCTACAATGAGCAGTTCTTC.

The chain uses TRBV7-9 and TRBJ2-4; D call uncertain. V was trimmed by 2 bases and J by 15 bases, leaving 11 bases between them. Per germline, CDR1 SEHNR and CDR2 FQNEAQ (reference sequence). This CDR3 has 11 amino acids. The CDR3 here is CASSLLPDTYF. The CDR3 nucleotides read TGTGCCAGCAGCTTACTCCCTGACACGTACTTC.

This clone was seen just once. The chain employs TRBV2 and TRBJ2-5; D not resolved. CDR3 length equals 14 residues. V shed 4 bases and J shed 5 bases, with 14 bases lying between them. Germline V gene sequence: CDR1 SNHLY, CDR2 FYNNEI. CDR3 bases: TGTGCCAGCAGTGTGGGGTGGATCGGCGAGACCCAGTACTTC. Its translation is CASSVGWIGETQYF. Together with reference TRBV2 and TRBJ2-5, the CDR3 gives the full variable domain: EPEVTQTPSHQVTQMGQEVILRCVPISNHLYFYWYRQILGQKVEFLVSFYNNEISEKSEIFDDQFSVERPDGSNFTLKIRSTKLEDSAMYFCASSVGWIGETQYFGPGTRLLVL.

V is TRBV27 and J is TRBJ2-7; either TRBD1 or TRBD2 may supply D (5 bases each). The V gene lost 6 bases and the J gene lost 3 bases, with 15 bases spanning the gap. The CDR3 contains 14 residues. The germline gives CDR1 MNHEY, CDR2 SMNVEV (reference sequence). The CDR3 region has the DNA TGTGCCAGCAGCCCCGGGGCGGCGGGCTACGAGCAGTACTTC. Encoded protein: CASSPGAAGYEQYF.

The rearrangement joins TRBV20-1 to TRBJ1-6; TRBD1 aligns across 8 bases. V was pared by 3 bases and J by 10 bases, with 5 bases of the junction left unmatched. The CDR3 is made up of 13 amino acids. Germline values: CDR1 DFQATT, CDR2 SNEGSKA (reference sequence). The CDR3 coding sequence is TGCAGTGCTAGTACGACAGGGGTGTCACCCCTCCACTTT. It translates to CSASTTGVSPLHF.

The CDR3 is CASSLAGGGDQPQHF. Written as DNA, the CDR3 is TGCGCCAGCAGCTTGGCCGGAGGCGGGGATCAGCCCCAGCATTTT. V and J are TRBV5-1 and TRBJ1-5; unclear D gene. Per germline, CDR1 SGHRS and CDR2 YFSETQ. Trimming pared 0 bases from V and 5 bases from J, leaving 12 bases between. There are 15 residues in the CDR3.